This T cell receptor beta chain was sequenced for a study of blood T cell repertoires in COVID-19. Study-level information: The samples span acute and convalescent COVID-19 from the United States, Italy and Spain. PBMCs, B-cell-depleted T cells, or T cells were the source of the cDNA or gDNA that made up the material.

This CDR3 is built from 15 residues. The V end lost 0 bases, the J end lost 3 bases, and 12 bases lay between the germline ends. The germline gives CDR1 MNHEY, CDR2 SVGEGT. Per the original methods: Quantification of nucleated cells was approximated via reference gene primer amplification. Method: immunoSEQ multiplex PCR; TCRdb's copy keeps in-frame clones and lacks some. V and J calls and clone size come straight from that table; D and trimming were deduced from the DNA. The repertoire includes 150,000 or so clones, more than 75% of them detected once, and approximately 8.7% sits in the top ten. V gene TRBV6-2 or TRBV6-3 combines with J gene TRBJ2-7; no clear D. The specimen sequenced was peripheral blood. The source of this sequence is a woman in her 70s with acute or convalescent COVID-19. CDR3 amino acids: CASSYSGGTNYEQYF. The CDR3 nucleotides are TGTGCCAGCAGTTACTCGGGTGGAACTAACTACGAGCAGTACTTC.